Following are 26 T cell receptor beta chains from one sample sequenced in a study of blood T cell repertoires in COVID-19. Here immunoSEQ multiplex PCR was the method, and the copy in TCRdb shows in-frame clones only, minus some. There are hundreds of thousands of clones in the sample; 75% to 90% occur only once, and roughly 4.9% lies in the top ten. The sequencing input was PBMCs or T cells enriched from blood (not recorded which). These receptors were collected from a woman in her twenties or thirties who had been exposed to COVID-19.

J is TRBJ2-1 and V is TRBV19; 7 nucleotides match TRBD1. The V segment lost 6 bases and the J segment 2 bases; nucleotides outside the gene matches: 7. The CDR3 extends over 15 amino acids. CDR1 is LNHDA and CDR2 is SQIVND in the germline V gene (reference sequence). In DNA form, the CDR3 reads TGTGCCAGTAGAGCCAGGGGGACGCCCTACAATGAGCAGTTCTTC. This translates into CASRARGTPYNEQFF.

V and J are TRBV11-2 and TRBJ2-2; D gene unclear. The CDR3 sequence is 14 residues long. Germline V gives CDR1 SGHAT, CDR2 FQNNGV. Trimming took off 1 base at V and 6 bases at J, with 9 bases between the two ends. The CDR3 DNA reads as TGTGCCAGCAGCTTAGTCTCGGTCCCCGGGGAGCTGTTTTTT. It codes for CASSLVSVPGELFF.

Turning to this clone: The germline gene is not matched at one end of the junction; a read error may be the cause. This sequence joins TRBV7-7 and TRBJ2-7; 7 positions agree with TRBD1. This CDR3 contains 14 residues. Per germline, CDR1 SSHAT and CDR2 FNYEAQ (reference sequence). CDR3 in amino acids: CASSPTPGGYEQYF. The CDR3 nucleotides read TGTGCTAGCAGTCCCACTCCAGGGGGCTACGAGCAGTACTTC.

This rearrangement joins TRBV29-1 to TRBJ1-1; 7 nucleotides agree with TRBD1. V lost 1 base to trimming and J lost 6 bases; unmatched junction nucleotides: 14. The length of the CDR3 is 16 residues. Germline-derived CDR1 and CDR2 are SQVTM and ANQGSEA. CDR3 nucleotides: TGCAGCGTTGAAGGCCAGACAGGGAAGCCCAACTCTGAAGCTTTCTTT. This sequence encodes CSVEGQTGKPNSEAFF.

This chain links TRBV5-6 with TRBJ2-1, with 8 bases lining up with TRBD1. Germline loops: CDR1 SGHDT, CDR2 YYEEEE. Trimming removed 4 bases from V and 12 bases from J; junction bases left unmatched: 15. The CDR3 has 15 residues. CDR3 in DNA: TGTGCCAGCAGCCGTTTTGCGGACAGGGACAATCGGCAGTTCTTC. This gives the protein CASSRFADRDNRQFF.

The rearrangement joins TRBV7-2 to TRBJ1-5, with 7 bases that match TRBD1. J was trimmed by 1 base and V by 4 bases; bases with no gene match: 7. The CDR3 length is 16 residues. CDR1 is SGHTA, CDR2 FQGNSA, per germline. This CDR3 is CASSSRQGGSNQPQHF. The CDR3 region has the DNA TGTGCCAGCAGCTCCCGACAGGGAGGCAGCAATCAGCCCCAGCATTTT.

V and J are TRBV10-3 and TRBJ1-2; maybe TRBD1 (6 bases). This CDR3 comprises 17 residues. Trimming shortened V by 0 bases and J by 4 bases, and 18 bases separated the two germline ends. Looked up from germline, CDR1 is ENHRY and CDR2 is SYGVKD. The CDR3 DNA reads TGTGCCATCAGTGAGTCAGGACAGCCCAGTCCCCTCTATGGCTACACCTTC. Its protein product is CAISESGQPSPLYGYTF.

The CDR3 sequence is CASSLEAGTNYEQYF. The CDR3 DNA reads as TGTGCCAGCAGCTTAGAGGCCGGGACAAACTACGAGCAGTACTTC. The rearrangement links TRBV11-2 to TRBJ2-7; the D gene is possibly TRBD1 (6 bases). V lost 0 bases to trimming and J lost 3 bases, with 12 bases between them. The CDR3 contains 15 residues. Germline V lookup: CDR1 SGHAT, CDR2 FQNNGV.

CDR3 protein: CASSPGGVNYGYTF. The CDR3 DNA is TGTGCCAGCAGTCCAGGGGGCGTGAACTATGGCTACACCTTC. This chain connects TRBV3-1 (or the pseudogene TRBV3-2) to TRBJ1-2; 8 nucleotides line up with TRBD1. Germline-derived CDR1 and CDR2 are LGHDT and YNNKEL (reference sequence). The CDR3 is 14 amino acids. Losses at the gene ends were 6 bases for V and 2 bases for J; bases not matched to a gene: 5.

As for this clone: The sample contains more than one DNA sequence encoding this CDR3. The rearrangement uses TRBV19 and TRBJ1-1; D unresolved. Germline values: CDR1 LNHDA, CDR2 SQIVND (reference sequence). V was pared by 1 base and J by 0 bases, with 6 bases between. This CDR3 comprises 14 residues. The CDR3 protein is CASSIGQMNTEAFF. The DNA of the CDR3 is TGTGCCAGTAGTATAGGACAAATGAACACTGAAGCTTTCTTT.

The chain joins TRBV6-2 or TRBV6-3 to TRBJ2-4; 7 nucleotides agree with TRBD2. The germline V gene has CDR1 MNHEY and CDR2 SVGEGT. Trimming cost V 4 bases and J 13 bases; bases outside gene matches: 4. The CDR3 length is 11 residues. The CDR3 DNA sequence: TGTGCCAGCAGTTCAACTAGCGAACAGTACTTC. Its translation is CASSSTSEQYF.

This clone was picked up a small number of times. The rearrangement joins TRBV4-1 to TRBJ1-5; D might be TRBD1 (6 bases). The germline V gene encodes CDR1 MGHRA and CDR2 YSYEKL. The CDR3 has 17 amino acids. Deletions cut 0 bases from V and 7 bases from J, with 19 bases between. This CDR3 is CASSQDGQGLMGQPQHF. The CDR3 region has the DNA TGCGCCAGCAGCCAAGATGGGCAGGGGCTTATGGGGCAGCCCCAGCATTTT.

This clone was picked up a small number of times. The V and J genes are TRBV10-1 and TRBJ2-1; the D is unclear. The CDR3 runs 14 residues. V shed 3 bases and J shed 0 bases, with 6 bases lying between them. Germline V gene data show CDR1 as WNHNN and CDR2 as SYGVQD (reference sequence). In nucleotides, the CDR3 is TGCGCCAGCAGTGATCAGTTCTCCTACAATGAGCAGTTCTTC. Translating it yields CASSDQFSYNEQFF.

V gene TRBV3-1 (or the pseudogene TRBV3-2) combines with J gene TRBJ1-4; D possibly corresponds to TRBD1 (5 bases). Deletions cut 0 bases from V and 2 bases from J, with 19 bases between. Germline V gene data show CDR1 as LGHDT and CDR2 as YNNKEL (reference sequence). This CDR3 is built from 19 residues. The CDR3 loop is CASSQETASLQMTNEKLFF. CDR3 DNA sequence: TGTGCCAGCAGCCAAGAGACAGCATCTTTACAGATGACTAATGAAAAACTGTTTTTT.

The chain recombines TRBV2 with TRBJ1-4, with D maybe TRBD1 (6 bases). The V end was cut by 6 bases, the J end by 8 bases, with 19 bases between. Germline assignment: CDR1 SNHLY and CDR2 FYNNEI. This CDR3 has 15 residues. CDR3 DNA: TGTGCCAGCAGCGTACAGGGTGGCCTTTACGAAAAACTGTTTTTT. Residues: CASSVQGGLYEKLFF.

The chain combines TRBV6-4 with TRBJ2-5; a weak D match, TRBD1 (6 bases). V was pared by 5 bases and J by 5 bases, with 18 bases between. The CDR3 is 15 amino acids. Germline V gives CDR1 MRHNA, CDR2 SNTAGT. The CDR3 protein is CASSPRAGVGETQYF. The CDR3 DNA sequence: TGTGCCAGCAGTCCCCGAGCAGGGGTAGGGGAGACCCAGTACTTC.

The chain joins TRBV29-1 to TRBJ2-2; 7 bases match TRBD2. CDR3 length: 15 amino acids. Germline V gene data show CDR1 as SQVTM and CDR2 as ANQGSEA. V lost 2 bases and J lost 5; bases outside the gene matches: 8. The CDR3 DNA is TGCAGCGTTGAATTCAGCGGGGCCACTACCGGGGAGCTGTTTTTT. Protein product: CSVEFSGATTGELFF.

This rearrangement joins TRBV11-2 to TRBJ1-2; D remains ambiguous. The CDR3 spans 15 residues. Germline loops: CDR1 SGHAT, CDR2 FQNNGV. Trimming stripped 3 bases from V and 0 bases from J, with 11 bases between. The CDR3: CASSFSPEANYGYTF. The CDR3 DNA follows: TGTGCCAGCAGCTTCTCGCCGGAGGCTAACTATGGCTACACCTTC.

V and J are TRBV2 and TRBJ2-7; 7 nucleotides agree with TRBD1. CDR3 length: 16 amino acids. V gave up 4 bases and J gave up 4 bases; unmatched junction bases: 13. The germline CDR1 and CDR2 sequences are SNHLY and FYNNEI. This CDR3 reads CASSGGPTGALYEQYF. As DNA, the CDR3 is TGTGCCAGCAGTGGGGGCCCCACAGGGGCGTTGTACGAGCAGTACTTC.

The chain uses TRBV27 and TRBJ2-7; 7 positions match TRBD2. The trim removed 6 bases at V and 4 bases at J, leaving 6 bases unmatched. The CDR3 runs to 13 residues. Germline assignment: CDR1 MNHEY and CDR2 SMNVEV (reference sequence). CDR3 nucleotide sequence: TGTGCCAGCAGGGCGGGAGCAGCGTACGAGCAGTACTTC. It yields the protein CASRAGAAYEQYF.

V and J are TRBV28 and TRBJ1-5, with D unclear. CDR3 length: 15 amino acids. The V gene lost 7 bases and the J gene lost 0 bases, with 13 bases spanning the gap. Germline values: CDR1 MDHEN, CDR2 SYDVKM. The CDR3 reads CASTFREFSNQPQHF. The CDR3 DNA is TGTGCCAGCACTTTTCGGGAGTTTAGCAATCAGCCCCAGCATTTT.

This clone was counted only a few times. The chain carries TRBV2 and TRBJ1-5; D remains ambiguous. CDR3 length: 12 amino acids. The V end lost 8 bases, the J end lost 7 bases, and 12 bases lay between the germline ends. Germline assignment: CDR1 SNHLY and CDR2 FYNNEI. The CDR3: CASHADGQPQHF. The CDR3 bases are TGTGCCAGCCACGCTGACGGGCAGCCCCAGCATTTT.

The CDR3 loop is CASSLAAGQGNQPQHF. CDR3 DNA: TGTGCCAGCAGCTTAGCGGCGGGACAGGGCAATCAGCCCCAGCATTTT. The rearrangement links TRBV7-6 to TRBJ1-5; 8 bases match TRBD1. The ends lost 0 bases at V and 2 bases at J; junction bases unmatched: 3. This CDR3 spans 16 amino acids. Germline values: CDR1 SGHVS, CDR2 FNYEAQ.

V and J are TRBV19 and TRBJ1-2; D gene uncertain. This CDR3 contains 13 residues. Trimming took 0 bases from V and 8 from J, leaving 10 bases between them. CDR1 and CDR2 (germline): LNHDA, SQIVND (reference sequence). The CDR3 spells CASSIDLEEGYTF. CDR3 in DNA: TGTGCCAGTAGTATAGACCTCGAAGAGGGCTACACCTTC. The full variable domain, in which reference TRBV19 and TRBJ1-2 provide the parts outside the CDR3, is DGGITQSPKYLFRKEGQNVTLSCEQNLNHDAMYWYRQDPGQGLRLIYYSQIVNDFQKGDIAEGYSVSREKKESFPLTVTSAQKNPTAFYLCASSIDLEEGYTFGSGTRLTVV.

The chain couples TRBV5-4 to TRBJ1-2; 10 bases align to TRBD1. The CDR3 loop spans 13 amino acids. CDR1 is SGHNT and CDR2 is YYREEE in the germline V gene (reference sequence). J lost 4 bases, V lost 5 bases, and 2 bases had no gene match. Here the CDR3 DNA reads TGTGCCAGCAGTAGGACAGGGGGCTATGGCTACACCTTC. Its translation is CASSRTGGYGYTF.

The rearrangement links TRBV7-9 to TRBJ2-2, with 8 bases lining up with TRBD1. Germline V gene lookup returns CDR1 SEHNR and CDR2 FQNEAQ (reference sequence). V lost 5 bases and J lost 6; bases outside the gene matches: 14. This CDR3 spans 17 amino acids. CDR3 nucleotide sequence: TGTGCCAGCAGCCCATGGCCGGGACAGGTGGGGCCCGGGGAGCTGTTTTTT. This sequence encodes CASSPWPGQVGPGELFF.